This TCR beta chain was sequenced for a study of neoadjuvant nivolumab and ipilimumab in lung cancer. Turning to the study itself: Patients got nivolumab 3 mg/kg on days 1, 15 and 29; combination added ipilimumab 1 mg/kg day 1.

This CDR3 is 13 amino acids long. Deletions cut 2 bases from V and 7 bases from J, with 9 bases between. The germline gives CDR1 MNHEY, CDR2 SVGAGI. The assay was immunoSEQ multiplex PCR, and TCRdb's table has in-frame clones only and misses some. The data hold more than 10,000 clones, with approximately 68% observed a single time. About this clone: The antigen is undetermined.

General study points: Higher pretherapy blood TCR richness went with higher resected-tumor richness. TCR richness and clonality were higher in tumors than adjacent uninvolved lung.

This sample comprised peripheral blood, obtained after neoadjuvant nivolumab, alone or with ipilimumab, at or shortly before surgery. This rearrangement joins TRBV6-5 to TRBJ1-5; D is ambiguous. The sequence derives from an adult with non-small cell lung cancer. This CDR3 reads CASSYRREQPQHF. Here the CDR3 DNA reads TGTGCCAGCAGTTACAGACGGGAACAGCCCCAGCATTTT.